The entry below gives a single T cell receptor beta chain sequence along with its context. This clone was picked up one time. A read error may explain this, as a much larger clone is one base away. Taken from the germline V gene, the CDR1 and CDR2 loops are SGHTS and YDEGEE. The CDR3 has 18 amino acids, counting the end cysteine and phenylalanine. CDR3 DNA is the only sequence kept; it has 54 bases, read in frame from the first base. Relative to germline, V is 4 bases shorter and J is 8 bases shorter, with 27 bases between their ends. In the paper's terms, the time point label means: acute infectious mononucleosis, at clinical presentation within 2 weeks of symptom onset (visit 1). Over primary infection, the study followed CD8 T cell responses to two immunodominant EBV epitopes: BRLF1 109 (YVL-BR) and BMLF1 280 (GLC-BM). A positive serum heterophile antibody test together with EBV viral capsid antigen-specific IgM pointed to primary EBV infection. Total CD8 T cells were first enriched from PBMCs by magnetic positive selection (MACS). A FACSAria III was used to sort live CD3+ CD8+ tetramer+ cells to over 90% purity. Cells were sorted with a PE-conjugated tetramer loaded with the BRLF1 109-117 peptide. After tetramer sorting, TCR repertoires of EBV epitope-specific CD8 T cells were deep-sequenced directly ex vivo at acute infection and at convalescence. A few people aged roughly 18 to 30 with clinical acute infectious mononucleosis and laboratory evidence of primary EBV infection were used as donors. Heparinized peripheral blood was drawn at clinical presentation with mononucleosis symptoms and again about 6 months later. Ficoll-Paque density gradient centrifugation was used to isolate PBMCs.

The sample is drawn from a study of blood T cell repertoires in acute mononucleosis (TCRdb year 2020). In the study overall: Acute-phase samples, representing the primary response, were taken within 2 weeks of symptom onset. During acute infection, about 2.1% and 1.1% of blood CD8 T cells were made up of mean YVL-BR-specific and GLC-BM-specific cells, respectively. Mean blood EBV load was about 3.8 log10 genome copies per million B cells during acute infection and 2.5 to 3 at convalescence. What the research found in general, with its limitations: With only a few donors in the cohort, group averages were based on very few individuals. Only about 9.7% of unique acute clonotypes persisted into convalescence, yet these made up most of the response; new diverse de novo clonotypes seemingly replaced the rest. The low acute-to-convalescent clonotype overlap might be partly explained by sampling error, because only a fraction of each donor's blood was analyzed. For BRLF1 (YVL-BR), a dominant role in TCR repertoire selection was played by TCRalpha CDR3 motifs, whereas only a minimal role was played by TCRbeta.

For TCR profiling, total RNA from no fewer than 10,000 sorted tetramer+ CD8 T cells was reverse transcribed into cDNA. CDR3 regions were PCR-amplified with primers annealing to V and J regions, and unique molecular identifiers were added to track templates. The immunoSEQ platform, including its sequencing and error-correction standards, was used to profile TCRalpha and TCRbeta chains. On the study's bioinformatics: Clonal copy numbers were corrected for sequencing and PCR errors, and CDR3s were defined according to IMGT conventions. Analysis was restricted to productive rearrangements and performed with immunoSEQ Analyzer versions 2.0 and 3.0, while gene-pairing frequencies underwent further processing in Microsoft Excel. V-J pairings were visualized as Circos plots, and CDR3 motifs were found with MEME plus a custom motifSearch program. The probability of generation of TCR sequences was calculated using the OLGA algorithm. Clonotypes seen at both visits were called persistent; those seen only acutely were nonpersistent; those seen only at convalescence were de novo. An amino acid clonotype used by more than one donor was defined as a public TCR. The table comes from immuneACCESS by way of TCRdb, which keeps in-frame sequences with V and J called. Part of the clones is missing from these tables; in studies checked, under half for an unresolved V gene and the rest for unknown reasons. V, J and clone size are taken as reported in that table, and D and trimming were inferred from the DNA itself. Recorded for this sample are 6,000 to 9,000 clones; less than 30% of them occurred a single time. The top ten hold around 28% of the sample.

The TCR originated in a young woman with infectious mononucleosis caused by EBV. The chain uses TRBV5-8 and TRBJ2-2; the D gene is possibly TRBD1 or TRBD2, each agreeing over 5 bases. The sequences come from EBV YVL epitope tetramer+ CD8+ T cells sorted from PBMCs, collected during acute infectious mononucleosis. The sample's cell subset or site label is to be understood as: CD8 T cells binding a tetramer with EBV BRLF1 109-117 peptide (YVL-BR). The CDR3 loop reads CASSPLVGTGPTSGELFF. In nucleotide form, the sequence is TGTGCCAGCAGCCCCCTTGTTGGTACGGGACCAACGAGTGGGGAGCTGTTTTTT.